This T cell receptor (beta chain) was profiled in a study of T cells after yellow fever vaccination. Study results and limitations: Re-detected after boosting: most primary clones, 96% of CD4 and roughly 90% of CD8.

TCRdb reanalysed the 5' RACE reads using MiXCR and keeps one entry per CDR3 protein. The profile shows about 350,000 distinct CDR3 sequences, approximately 10% of them singletons. Germline V gives CDR1 SGDLS, CDR2 YYNGEE. This CDR3 spans 15 amino acids. Trimming removed 2 bases from V and 3 bases from J; junction bases left unmatched: 4. This clonotype has only a few counts. Its antigen is currently unknown. The chain has TRBV9 and TRBJ2-7; TRBD2 matches 11 bases. Sequenced material: PBMCs, taken on the day of the first yellow fever vaccination. This sequence was found in a young man who received the YFV17D yellow fever vaccine. CDR3 region: CASSVGSGGVYEQYF. For the CDR3, the DNA is TGTGCCAGCAGCGTCGGTAGCGGGGGGGTCTACGAGCAGTACTTC.